The next 21 T cell receptor beta chains were all read from a single sample in a study of blood T cells in healthy people across ages. A second PCR of roughly 7 to 11 cycles used a sample-barcoded 5' primer and a J-beta primer mix. TCRdb fed the 5' RACE reads into MiXCR, producing one record per CDR3 protein. This table has roughly 800,000 distinct CDR3 sequences, over 45% appearing once. Sample: blood. The source is a man under 40 in good health.

This sequence joins TRBV28 and TRBJ1-1, with D possibly being TRBD1 (6 bases). Trimming stripped 6 bases from V and 2 bases from J, with 22 bases between. The germline CDR1 and CDR2 sequences are MDHEN and SYDVKM. The CDR3 runs to 17 residues. The CDR3 bases are TGTGCCAGCAGCCCAATCGGGGGGCAGGCGGGAAACACTGAAGCTTTCTTT. Its translation is CASSPIGGQAGNTEAFF.

Note on this clonotype: The junction shows a germline mismatch at one end, possibly a read error. The chain employs TRBV6-1 and TRBJ1-2; the D is unclear. This CDR3 spans 14 amino acids. In germline, CDR1 is MNHNS, CDR2 SASEGT. The CDR3 sequence: CTSIRDSLNYGYTF. In DNA, the CDR3 is TGTACCAGCATCAGAGATTCACTCAACTATGGCTACACCTTC.

The table lists this clonotype with a few counts. This chain uses TRBV20-1 with TRBJ2-4, with 8 bases matching TRBD1. The assigned J gene may be wrong: the sequence end matches TRBJ2-7 better. The CDR3 loop spans 14 amino acids. In germline, CDR1 is DFQATT, CDR2 SNEGSKA (reference sequence). The CDR3 reads CSASPRQGLDEQYF. DNA of the CDR3: TGCAGTGCTAGCCCAAGACAGGGGTTAGACGAGCAGTACTTC.

This clonotype has just one count. The chain is built from TRBV15 and TRBJ2-7; a weak D match, TRBD1 (6 bases). The germline V gene encodes CDR1 LNHNV and CDR2 YYDKDF (reference sequence). The V and J ends lost 5 bases and 1 base respectively, with 15 bases between them. CDR3 size: 15 residues. The CDR3 region is CATSGTGLGSYEQYF. The CDR3 coding sequence is TGTGCCACCAGCGGCACAGGGCTAGGGTCCTACGAGCAGTACTTC.

This chain connects TRBV12-3 or TRBV12-4 to TRBJ2-1; D may be TRBD1 (6 bases). Between the trimmed V and J ends, which lost 8 bases and 6 bases, there was a span of 17 bases. The CDR3 loop spans 14 amino acids. The CDR3 region has the DNA TGTGCCAGCTCCTTCAGGGGAGTGGGCAATGAGCAGTTCTTC. Translating gives CASSFRGVGNEQFF.

This chain connects TRBV20-1 to TRBJ2-3; TRBD2 aligns across 7 bases. Unmatched junction bases numbered 8, after V lost 3 bases and J lost 5 bases. Germline loops: CDR1 DFQATT, CDR2 SNEGSKA (reference sequence). The CDR3 is 14 amino acids. Here the CDR3 DNA reads TGCAGTGCTAGTCCAGCGGGGAATAGAGATACGCAGTATTTT. Protein sequence: CSASPAGNRDTQYF.

Of note for this clonotype: It may be a read error: a sequence one base away is much more abundant. The chain employs TRBV10-3 and TRBJ2-5; D might be TRBD2 (6 bases). Germline assignment: CDR1 ENHRY and CDR2 SYGVKD. Trimming removed 11 bases at V and 11 bases at J, with 27 bases between. The CDR3 is made up of 14 amino acids. CDR3 residues: CASTGTPGRDEQYF. In DNA, the CDR3 is TGTGCCTCAACCGGGACTCCGGGTAGGGATGAGCAGTACTTC.

This clonotype was detected only a few times. The chain combines TRBV7-8 with TRBJ2-1; tentatively, D is TRBD1 (6 bases). CDR1 and CDR2 from the germline V gene are SGHVS and FQNEAQ. This CDR3 is 15 amino acids long. The V end was cut by 5 bases, the J end by 7 bases, with 18 bases between. The chain's CDR3 is CASSQPQGLWNEQFF. The CDR3 region has the DNA TGTGCCAGCAGCCAACCCCAGGGGTTGTGGAATGAGCAGTTCTTC.

This chain links TRBV6-1 with TRBJ1-1, with TRBD1 matching 7 bases. Germline trimming cut 7 bases from V and 4 bases from J; bases unmatched to any gene: 12. The V gene's germline CDR1 is MNHNS and CDR2 SASEGT. The length of the CDR3 is 15 residues. Here the CDR3 reads CASNKGDSLSTEAFF. CDR3 sequence (DNA): TGTGCCAGCAACAAGGGGGACAGCTTATCCACTGAAGCTTTCTTT.

V is TRBV13 and J is TRBJ2-3; 7 bases align to TRBD2. This CDR3 region has 17 residues. The V gene's germline CDR1 is PRHDT and CDR2 FYEKMQ (reference sequence). Germline trimming cut 5 bases from V and 3 bases from J; bases unmatched to any gene: 14. CDR3 sequence: CASSTRTTRLATDTQYF. Written as DNA, the CDR3 is TGTGCCAGCAGCACCAGGACCACCCGACTAGCAACAGATACGCAGTATTTT.

V gene TRBV6-2 or TRBV6-3 combines with J gene TRBJ2-5; 9 bases line up with TRBD2. Trimming at V came to 6 bases and at J to 2 bases, leaving 13 bases not matched to a gene. This CDR3 region has 17 residues. CDR1 and CDR2 (germline): MNHEY, SVGEGT. The CDR3 nucleotides are TGTGCCAGCAGACCTTTGGCCGGGACTAGCCCGCAAGAGACCCAGTACTTC. Protein product: CASRPLAGTSPQETQYF.

This sequence joins TRBV28 and TRBJ1-5; a weak D match, TRBD1 (6 bases). There are 15 residues in the CDR3. V was shortened by 2 bases and J by 2 bases, with 10 bases between the two germline ends. Germline loops: CDR1 MDHEN, CDR2 SYDVKM. The CDR3 nucleotides are TGTGCCAGCAGTTTAGGACAGTTTGGCAATCAGCCCCAGCATTTT. Encoded protein: CASSLGQFGNQPQHF.

This clonotype has just a few counts. CDR3 loop: CASSSLASETQYF. DNA for the CDR3: TGCGCCAGCAGCTCCCTAGCATCGGAGACCCAGTACTTC. The chain joins TRBV5-1 to TRBJ2-5; perhaps TRBD2 as D (5 bases). Germline CDR1 reads SGHRS; CDR2 reads YFSETQ. This CDR3 spans 13 amino acids. The V end lost 3 bases, the J end lost 5 bases, and 11 bases lay between the germline ends.

This clonotype was observed a handful of times. The DNA of the CDR3 is TGTGCCATGACTAGCGGGAGGGAGGCGGACATTCAGTACTTC. It encodes CAMTSGREADIQYF. The J gene is TRBJ2-4, the V gene TRBV10-3, with 14 bases lining up with TRBD2. Trimming removed 9 bases from V and 8 bases from J; junction bases left unmatched: 6. The CDR3 runs to 14 residues. Per germline, CDR1 ENHRY and CDR2 SYGVKD.

The V and J genes are TRBV12-3 or TRBV12-4 and TRBJ2-1; D not resolved. The CDR3 loop spans 14 amino acids. V was clipped by 5 bases and J by 7 bases, with 15 bases between them. The CDR3 coding sequence is TGTGCCAGCAGTCCCCGGCTGCGAGGTAATGAGCAGTTCTTC. This encodes CASSPRLRGNEQFF.

This clonotype showed up just a few times. The chain links TRBV6-5 to TRBJ2-4; 8 bases map to TRBD2. Trimming took 0 bases from V and 13 from J; bases not matched to a gene: 8. Germline CDR1 MNHEY, CDR2 SVGAGI. This CDR3 has 14 residues. In nucleotides, the CDR3 is TGTGCCAGCAGTTACTCCCCTCCGGGAGGGTGGCAGTACTTC. Protein: CASSYSPPGGWQYF.

In this sample, this clonotype turned up once. The chain uses TRBV7-9 and TRBJ1-6; 8 bases fit TRBD1. There are 15 residues in the CDR3. Germline values: CDR1 SEHNR, CDR2 FQNEAQ (reference sequence). After removal of 11 bases from V and 10 bases from J, the junction contained 16 bases not matched to a gene. CDR3 nucleotides: TGTGCCGGTGAAGGTGGGGACAGGCTTAACTCACCCCTCCACTTT. Protein product: CAGEGGDRLNSPLHF.

The V gene is TRBV6-2 or TRBV6-3, the J gene TRBJ1-1, with a weak D call TRBD1 (6 bases). Trimming cost V 5 bases and J 7 bases, with 8 bases left between them. In germline, CDR1 is MNHEY, CDR2 SVGEGT. This CDR3 is built from 11 residues. The CDR3 coding sequence is TGTGCCAGCAGTCGACAGGATGAAGCTTTCTTT. It specifies CASSRQDEAFF.

This clonotype appeared once. The chain joins TRBV27 to TRBJ1-2; no clear D. Germline values: CDR1 MNHEY, CDR2 SMNVEV (reference sequence). Trimming took off 6 bases at V and 2 bases at J, with 10 bases between the two ends. CDR3 length equals 13 residues. CDR3 coding DNA: TGTGCCAGCAGAGAGACGCGAAACTATGGCTACACCTTC. Its translation: CASRETRNYGYTF.

The chain carries TRBV12-3 or TRBV12-4 and TRBJ2-5; weak D call: TRBD2 (5 bases). This CDR3 region has 12 residues. V was shortened by 4 bases and J by 7 bases, with 10 bases between the two germline ends. The CDR3 here is CASSWTGGTQYF. CDR3 coding DNA: TGTGCCAGCAGTTGGACTGGTGGGACCCAGTACTTC.

The rearrangement links TRBV27 to TRBJ1-2, with D possibly TRBD1 on 6 matching bases. The CDR3 length is 15 residues. CDR1 MNHEY and CDR2 SMNVEV come from the germline V gene (reference sequence). V lost 6 bases and J 7 bases, leaving 21 bases between the germline ends. The CDR3 region is CASRTTSRGAGGYTF. In DNA, the CDR3 is TGTGCCAGCAGAACCACATCCAGGGGCGCGGGTGGCTACACCTTC.